This entry lists 23 T cell receptor beta chains sequenced from one sample in a study of blood T cells in healthy people across ages. With a J-beta primer mix and a sample-barcoded 5' primer, a second PCR ran 7 to 11 cycles. TCRdb itself ran the 5' RACE reads through MiXCR, one entry per CDR3 protein. Of 950,000 to 1,200,000 distinct CDR3 sequences listed, 30% to 40% are singletons. The sample comprised blood. These receptors all stem from a man between 18 and 29 years old in good health.

The sample holds a few counts of this clonotype. CDR3 region: CASSLRGTGAYNEQFF. CDR3 in DNA: TGCGCCAGCAGCTTACGAGGGACAGGGGCCTACAATGAGCAGTTCTTC. This chain connects TRBV5-1 to TRBJ2-1; 10 bases align to TRBD1. The V gene's germline CDR1 is SGHRS and CDR2 YFSETQ. CDR3 length equals 16 residues. The ends lost 2 bases at V and 2 bases at J; junction bases unmatched: 4.

This clonotype was detected many times. V gene TRBV20-1 combines with J gene TRBJ1-5, with D possibly matching TRBD1 (5 bases). Deletions cut 3 bases from V and 4 bases from J, with 10 bases between. This CDR3 has 13 residues. The germline V gene has CDR1 DFQATT and CDR2 SNEGSKA (reference sequence). CDR3 coding DNA: TGCAGTGCTAGCCGGGGCACTAATCAGCCCCAGCATTTT. As protein: CSASRGTNQPQHF.

This clonotype occurred a few times. The chain links TRBV15 to TRBJ1-4; tentative D call: TRBD1 (5 bases). The V gene lost 0 bases and the J gene lost 4 bases, with 9 bases spanning the gap. This CDR3 spans 15 amino acids. Germline CDR1 reads LNHNV; CDR2 reads YYDKDF (reference sequence). CDR3 sequence (DNA): TGTGCCACCAGCAGAGAGACAGCAAATAATGAAAAACTGTTTTTT. Amino acid sequence: CATSRETANNEKLFF.

The table lists this clonotype with a few counts. This chain uses TRBV14 with TRBJ2-5; D is unclear. With 0 bases removed from V and 4 bases from J, the gap between germline ends came to 6 bases. The germline CDR1 and CDR2 sequences are SGHDN and FVKESK. CDR3 size: 13 residues. CDR3 sequence (DNA): TGTGCCAGCAGCCAAGAAATCGGAGAGACCCAGTACTTC. Its protein product is CASSQEIGETQYF.

This clonotype has more than one count but fewer than ten. The chain employs TRBV3-1 and TRBJ2-3; D is ambiguous. The CDR3 has 14 amino acids. The V and J ends lost 0 bases and 2 bases respectively, with 6 bases between them. Germline CDR1 is LGHDT and CDR2 is YNNKEL (reference sequence). CDR3 coding DNA: TGTGCCAGCAGCCAAGATGCCTTCACAGATACGCAGTATTTT. Translating it yields CASSQDAFTDTQYF.

This clonotype was seen a few times. The chain employs TRBV6-6 and TRBJ1-1; 8 bases align to TRBD1. Germline V lookup: CDR1 MNHNY, CDR2 SVGAGI (reference sequence). The CDR3 covers 15 residues. Unmatched junction bases numbered 9, after V lost 2 bases and J lost 7 bases. The chain's CDR3 is CASSYRPRTGFEAFF. Written as DNA, the CDR3 is TGTGCCAGCAGTTACCGTCCCCGGACAGGGTTTGAAGCTTTCTTT.

V gene TRBV4-3 combines with J gene TRBJ2-3; D is possibly TRBD2 (5 bases). V lost 11 bases, J lost 10 bases, and 28 bases lay in between. Germline CDR1 LGHNA, CDR2 YSLEER. The length of the CDR3 is 15 residues. CDR3 in DNA: TGCGCCGGCCCCAACGGTTCGGAGGCACAGATGTCGCAGTATTTT. Residues: CAGPNGSEAQMSQYF.

The rearrangement uses TRBV7-2 and TRBJ1-4; 10 nucleotides agree with TRBD1. V was clipped by 4 bases and J by 4 bases; unmatched bases: 9. There are 17 residues in the CDR3. Germline V gene lookup returns CDR1 SGHTA and CDR2 FQGNSA. CDR3 protein: CASSYQWGQGNNEKLFF. CDR3 in DNA: TGTGCCAGCAGCTACCAATGGGGACAGGGGAATAATGAAAAACTGTTTTTT.

This clonotype appeared a few times. The chain carries TRBV5-1 and TRBJ1-2; TRBD1 might be the D (5 bases). The CDR3 consists of 13 residues. Trimming pared 1 base from V and 4 bases from J, leaving 8 bases between. Germline V gene data show CDR1 as SGHRS and CDR2 as YFSETQ. The CDR3 coding sequence is TGCGCCAGCAGCTTGCCCCAGGGCTATGGCTACACCTTC. Its protein product is CASSLPQGYGYTF.

This clonotype was recorded a few times. This chain joins TRBV28 and TRBJ1-2; D may be TRBD1 (5 bases). The CDR3 spans 16 residues. CDR1 and CDR2 (germline): MDHEN, SYDVKM. Trimming removed 7 bases from V and 6 bases from J, with 24 bases in between. CDR3: CASTEPGTPIDNGYTF. The CDR3 coding sequence is TGTGCCAGCACCGAACCCGGGACCCCCATCGATAATGGCTACACCTTC.

In its sample, this clonotype was seen a few times. The V and J genes are TRBV20-1 and TRBJ1-2; 8 nucleotides agree with TRBD1. V gave up 1 base and J gave up 2 bases; unmatched junction bases: 15. From germline, CDR1 is DFQATT and CDR2 SNEGSKA (reference sequence). This CDR3 is 18 amino acids long. CDR3 in DNA: TGCAGTGCTAGAGCATTGGGACAGGCCGCAGGGAGCAACTATGGCTACACCTTC. Encoded protein: CSARALGQAAGSNYGYTF.

The chain joins TRBV4-2 to TRBJ1-5, with D maybe TRBD1 (5 bases). This CDR3 has 17 amino acids. V shed 0 bases and J shed 7 bases, with 19 bases lying between them. Germline V gene sequence: CDR1 LGHNA, CDR2 YNFKEQ. Here the CDR3 DNA reads TGTGCCAGCAGCCAAGACGGGTTAGGGGCCTCAGGGCAGCCCCAGCATTTT. Translating it yields CASSQDGLGASGQPQHF.

This clonotype was seen ten or more times. J is TRBJ2-5 and V is TRBV9, with 9 bases aligning to TRBD1. CDR1 and CDR2 from the germline V gene are SGDLS and YYNGEE. The CDR3 has 14 residues. V lost 4 bases and J lost 4; bases outside the gene matches: 5. The CDR3 loop reads CASSSRTGAETQYF. Written as DNA, the CDR3 is TGTGCCAGCAGCTCGCGGACAGGGGCAGAGACCCAGTACTTC.

This clonotype was picked up many times. This rearrangement joins TRBV27 to TRBJ1-2; D may be TRBD1 (6 bases). V lost 2 bases and J 2 bases, leaving 9 bases between the germline ends. This CDR3 has 14 amino acids. From germline, CDR1 is MNHEY and CDR2 SMNVEV (reference sequence). CDR3 bases: TGTGCCAGCAGTTTAAAAGGGGGGAACTATGGCTACACCTTC. It yields the protein CASSLKGGNYGYTF.

The chain is built from TRBV6-2 or TRBV6-3 and TRBJ2-3; weak D call: TRBD2 (5 bases). Germline CDR1 and CDR2: MNHEY and SVGEGT. The CDR3 is 12 amino acids. V lost 5 bases and J lost 5, with 8 bases in between. The chain's CDR3 is CASSPGKDTQYF. In DNA, the CDR3 is TGTGCCAGCAGTCCGGGGAAAGATACGCAGTATTTT.

In its sample, this clonotype was seen a few times. The chain combines TRBV7-3 with TRBJ2-1; 9 bases agree with TRBD1. There are 17 residues in the CDR3. Trimming cost V 5 bases and J 4 bases; bases outside gene matches: 12. Germline CDR1 reads SGHTA; CDR2 reads FQGTGA. The CDR3 coding sequence is TGTGCCAGCAGCCCCGGGTTATGGGGACAGGGTTACAATGAGCAGTTCTTC. Amino acids: CASSPGLWGQGYNEQFF.

The chain uses TRBV11-2 and TRBJ2-2; 9 bases fit TRBD1. Germline V lookup: CDR1 SGHAT, CDR2 FQNNGV. This CDR3 is built from 19 residues. J was trimmed by 4 bases and V by 4 bases; bases with no gene match: 16. The CDR3 loop reads CASSWRPSGTGRSTGELFF. The DNA for the CDR3 is TGTGCCAGCAGCTGGCGACCCTCCGGGACAGGGAGATCCACCGGGGAGCTGTTTTTT. The whole variable domain, filled in from reference TRBV11-2 and TRBJ2-2, reads EAGVAQSPRYKIIEKRQSVAFWCNPISGHATLYWYQQILGQGPKLLIQFQNNGVVDDSQLPKDRFSAERLKGVDSTLKIQPAKLEDSAVYLCASSWRPSGTGRSTGELFFGEGSRLTVL.

In its sample, this clonotype was seen a few times. This chain joins TRBV29-1 and TRBJ2-4; TRBD1 might be the D (5 bases). The CDR3 consists of 14 residues. V was cut by 7 bases and J by 0 bases, with 13 bases left in between. Germline V CDR1 and CDR2: SQVTM, ANQGSEA. As DNA, the CDR3 is TGCAGCGCCAGGGCACGGTTAGCCAAAAACATTCAGTACTTC. Encoded protein: CSARARLAKNIQYF.

The genes are TRBV20-1 and TRBJ1-2; TRBD1 matches at 9 bases. The V and J ends lost 0 bases and 5 bases, in that order; junction bases with no gene match: 7. The germline V gene encodes CDR1 DFQATT and CDR2 SNEGSKA (reference sequence). This CDR3 comprises 15 residues. Here the CDR3 reads CSARDQTGGVYGYTF. In nucleotides, the CDR3 is TGCAGTGCTAGAGATCAGACAGGGGGTGTATATGGCTACACCTTC.

This clonotype has only a few counts. V usage is TRBV2 and J usage is TRBJ2-3; 9 bases are shared with TRBD1. Germline loops: CDR1 SNHLY, CDR2 FYNNEI. The length of the CDR3 is 13 residues. V was clipped by 10 bases and J by 5 bases; unmatched bases: 7. The CDR3 protein is CATTGGSVDTQYF. For the CDR3, the DNA is TGTGCCACCACAGGGGGCTCGGTAGATACGCAGTATTTT.

This clonotype was counted only a few times. The J gene is TRBJ1-4, the V gene TRBV6-4; no definite D call. Trimming removed 4 bases from V and 8 bases from J, with 11 bases in between. This CDR3 comprises 13 residues. CDR1 and CDR2 (germline): MRHNA, SNTAGT. The CDR3 DNA is TGTGCCAGCAGTGGGGTGCCTGGCGAAAAACTGTTTTTT. Translated, it gives CASSGVPGEKLFF.

The V gene is TRBV20-1, the J gene TRBJ2-7; TRBD1 or TRBD2 may be the D gene (5 bases each). V was cut by 6 bases and J by 2 bases, with 14 bases left in between. CDR3 length equals 13 residues. CDR1 and CDR2 from the germline V gene are DFQATT and SNEGSKA (reference sequence). CDR3 coding DNA: TGCAGTGCCATACAGGACTCCACCTACGAGCAGTACTTC. As protein: CSAIQDSTYEQYF.

The chain couples TRBV12-3 or TRBV12-4 to TRBJ2-1; a possible D gene is TRBD2 (5 bases). V lost 5 bases, J lost 0 bases, and 14 bases lay in between. The CDR3 contains 16 residues. CDR3 sequence reads: CASSPTGGPSYNEQFF. CDR3 bases: TGTGCCAGCAGTCCCACCGGCGGGCCCTCCTACAATGAGCAGTTCTTC.